The rows below give T cell receptor beta chains drawn from one sample of a study of blood T cell repertoires in COVID-19. Produced via immunoSEQ multiplex PCR; TCRdb's table is partial and in-frame only. The sample has about 330,000 clones, more than 85% seen once. The sequenced sample consisted of PBMCs or T cells enriched from blood (not recorded which). Receptor source: a woman aged 25 to 39 who had recovered from COVID-19. Both conserved end residues are part of each CDR3. D genes are given only for firm matches. Size is stated for part of the rows, as once, few or many counts, or as a class when the clone is expanded.

V gene: TRBV11-2; D gene: -; J gene: TRBJ2-1; clone size: once; CDR3 protein: CASSLSDGNNEQFF; CDR3 DNA: TGTGCCAGCAGCCTATCGGACGGGAACAATGAGCAGTTCTTC
V gene: TRBV30; D gene: TRBD1; J gene: TRBJ1-3; clone size: -; CDR3 protein: CAWSVRGGSSSGNTIYF; CDR3 DNA: TGTGCCTGGAGTGTACGAGGGGGCTCAAGCTCTGGAAACACCATATATTTT
V gene: TRBV25-1; D gene: TRBD1; J gene: TRBJ1-5; clone size: -; CDR3 protein: CASSDRGSYQPQHF; CDR3 DNA: TGTGCCAGCAGTGACAGGGGGAGTTATCAGCCCCAGCATTTT
V gene: TRBV6-5; D gene: TRBD1; J gene: TRBJ1-2; clone size: -; CDR3 protein: CASSYSSGQAHYGYTF; CDR3 DNA: TGTGCCAGCAGTTACTCGAGCGGACAGGCCCACTATGGCTACACCTTC
V gene: TRBV28; D gene: TRBD2; J gene: TRBJ2-7; clone size: -; CDR3 protein: CASSSPAGLAPSYEQYF; CDR3 DNA: TGTGCCAGCAGTTCCCCCGCGGGACTAGCGCCTTCCTACGAGCAGTACTTC
V gene: TRBV15; D gene: -; J gene: TRBJ2-1; clone size: -; CDR3 protein: CATSPGDNSYNEQFF; CDR3 DNA: TGTGCCACCAGCCCCGGGGACAACTCCTACAATGAGCAGTTCTTC
V gene: TRBV10-1; D gene: -; J gene: TRBJ1-5; clone size: -; CDR3 protein: CASREEGEWGNQPQHF; CDR3 DNA: TGCGCCAGCAGGGAAGAGGGGGAGTGGGGCAATCAGCCCCAGCATTTT
V gene: TRBV14; D gene: TRBD1; J gene: TRBJ1-1; clone size: -; CDR3 protein: CASSFRGWGTEAFF; CDR3 DNA: TGTGCCAGCAGCTTCAGGGGGTGGGGGACTGAAGCTTTCTTT
V gene: TRBV10-3; D gene: TRBD2; J gene: TRBJ2-3; clone size: -; CDR3 protein: CAISEPSGGDTQYF; CDR3 DNA: TGTGCCATCAGTGAGCCTAGCGGGGGAGATACGCAGTATTTT
V gene: TRBV30; D gene: TRBD1; J gene: TRBJ2-7; clone size: -; CDR3 protein: CAWSPPDGQGTYEQYF; CDR3 DNA: TGTGCCTGGAGTCCCCCCGACGGACAGGGGACCTACGAGCAGTACTTC
V gene: TRBV28; D gene: -; J gene: TRBJ2-7; clone size: -; CDR3 protein: CASSALDGVSYEQYF; CDR3 DNA: TGTGCCAGCAGTGCCTTGGATGGAGTTTCCTACGAGCAGTACTTC
V gene: TRBV27; D gene: TRBD1; J gene: TRBJ1-1; clone size: -; CDR3 protein: CASSPRTGIGPEAFF; CDR3 DNA: TGTGCCAGCAGTCCTAGGACAGGGATTGGTCCTGAAGCTTTCTTT
V gene: TRBV20-1; D gene: -; J gene: TRBJ1-4; clone size: -; CDR3 protein: CSASTSQEKLFF; CDR3 DNA: TGCAGTGCTAGTACGTCACAGGAAAAACTGTTTTTT
V gene: TRBV30; D gene: -; J gene: TRBJ2-2; clone size: -; CDR3 protein: CAWANGGPGELFF; CDR3 DNA: TGTGCCTGGGCCAACGGTGGTCCCGGGGAGCTGTTTTTT
V gene: TRBV6-5; D gene: -; J gene: TRBJ1-4; clone size: -; CDR3 protein: CASKHGQGSEKLFF; CDR3 DNA: TGTGCCAGCAAACATGGGCAGGGGAGCGAAAAACTGTTTTTT
V gene: TRBV28; D gene: TRBD2; J gene: TRBJ2-7; clone size: -; CDR3 protein: CASSFGLAGSYEQYF; CDR3 DNA: TGTGCCAGCAGTTTCGGGCTAGCGGGGTCCTACGAGCAGTACTTC
V gene: TRBV19; D gene: -; J gene: TRBJ1-5; clone size: -; CDR3 protein: CASSIKSHNQPQHF; CDR3 DNA: TGTGCCAGTAGTATTAAGAGTCACAATCAGCCCCAGCATTTT
V gene: TRBV3-1/TRBV3-2; D gene: -; J gene: TRBJ2-7; clone size: once; CDR3 protein: CASSQGGRHHYSYEQYF; CDR3 DNA: TGTGCCAGCAGCCAAGGGGGGCGGCACCATTACTCCTACGAGCAGTACTTC
V gene: TRBV19; D gene: -; J gene: TRBJ2-1; clone size: -; CDR3 protein: CASSRTGLSNNEQFF; CDR3 DNA: TGTGCCAGTAGTCGCACGGGACTGAGTAACAATGAGCAGTTCTTC
V gene: TRBV7-8; D gene: TRBD2; J gene: TRBJ2-5; clone size: -; CDR3 protein: CASSLAEISGRLTQYF; CDR3 DNA: TGTGCCAGCAGCTTAGCGGAGATTAGCGGGAGACTAACCCAGTACTTC
V gene: TRBV30; D gene: TRBD1; J gene: TRBJ1-6; clone size: once; CDR3 protein: CAWSVPWDRDGSPLHF; CDR3 DNA: TGTGCCTGGAGTGTACCGTGGGACAGGGACGGTTCACCCCTCCACTTT
V gene: TRBV19; D gene: -; J gene: TRBJ2-6; clone size: -; CDR3 protein: CASSKTLMGGANVLTF; CDR3 DNA: TGTGCCAGTAGTAAGACGCTCATGGGCGGGGCCAACGTCCTGACTTTC
V gene: TRBV15; D gene: -; J gene: TRBJ1-6; clone size: -; CDR3 protein: CATSRPLGRGNSPLHF; CDR3 DNA: TGTGCCACCAGCAGGCCCCTCGGGAGGGGTAATTCACCCCTCCACTTT
V gene: TRBV30; D gene: -; J gene: TRBJ1-4; clone size: -; CDR3 protein: CAWSAGRNEKLFF; CDR3 DNA: TGTGCCTGGAGTGCCGGGAGGAACGAAAAACTGTTTTTT
V gene: TRBV11-2; D gene: TRBD1; J gene: TRBJ1-6; clone size: -; CDR3 protein: CATRAGTGFTRNNSPLHF; CDR3 DNA: TGTGCCACGAGAGCCGGGACAGGGTTCACGCGAAATAATTCACCCCTCCACTTT
V gene: TRBV5-1; D gene: TRBD1; J gene: TRBJ1-2; clone size: -; CDR3 protein: CASSRFTGGAGGYTF; CDR3 DNA: TGCGCCAGCAGCAGATTCACAGGGGGCGCTGGGGGCTACACCTTC
V gene: TRBV2; D gene: -; J gene: TRBJ1-3; clone size: -; CDR3 protein: CASRDPAGTSGNTIYF; CDR3 DNA: TGTGCCAGCAGGGACCCCGCGGGTACCTCTGGAAACACCATATATTTT
V gene: TRBV11-2; D gene: -; J gene: TRBJ1-1; clone size: -; CDR3 protein: CASSAEDGSGTEAFF; CDR3 DNA: TGTGCCAGCAGCGCGGAGGACGGGTCGGGGACTGAAGCTTTCTTT
V gene: TRBV20-1; D gene: -; J gene: TRBJ1-2; clone size: once; CDR3 protein: CSASGSRQDYGYTF; CDR3 DNA: TGCAGTGCTAGTGGGTCTCGACAGGACTATGGCTACACCTTC
V gene: TRBV2; D gene: TRBD1; J gene: TRBJ1-2; clone size: -; CDR3 protein: CASSSRTGTNYGYTF; CDR3 DNA: TGTGCCAGCAGTTCCCGGACAGGGACTAACTATGGCTACACCTTC
V gene: TRBV19; D gene: -; J gene: TRBJ1-5; clone size: -; CDR3 protein: CASTDKGQFNQPQHF; CDR3 DNA: TGTGCCAGTACCGATAAAGGACAGTTTAATCAGCCCCAGCATTTT
V gene: TRBV3-1/TRBV3-2; D gene: TRBD1; J gene: TRBJ2-1; clone size: -; CDR3 protein: CASVGQGGGNEQFF; CDR3 DNA: TGTGCCAGCGTGGGACAGGGAGGGGGGAATGAGCAGTTCTTC
V gene: TRBV5-6; D gene: -; J gene: TRBJ1-2; clone size: -; CDR3 protein: CASSWSDRIRSGYTF; CDR3 DNA: TGTGCCAGCAGCTGGTCAGACAGAATACGGTCCGGCTACACCTTC
V gene: TRBV9; D gene: -; J gene: TRBJ1-2; clone size: -; CDR3 protein: CASSVSNRVANYGYTF; CDR3 DNA: TGTGCCAGCAGCGTATCTAATCGGGTCGCTAACTATGGCTACACCTTC
V gene: TRBV4-1; D gene: -; J gene: TRBJ2-1; clone size: few; CDR3 protein: CASSQAGTRSSYNEQFF; CDR3 DNA: TGCGCCAGCAGCCAAGCAGGGACTCGAAGCTCCTACAATGAGCAGTTCTTC
V gene: TRBV20-1; D gene: -; J gene: TRBJ1-4; clone size: -; CDR3 protein: CSASLGDEKLFF; CDR3 DNA: TGCAGTGCTAGTTTAGGGGATGAAAAACTGTTTTTT
V gene: TRBV24-1; D gene: -; J gene: TRBJ2-3; clone size: once; CDR3 protein: CATSHGSPDTQYF; CDR3 DNA: TGTGCCACCAGTCACGGGTCCCCAGATACGCAGTATTTT
V gene: TRBV19; D gene: -; J gene: TRBJ1-1; clone size: -; CDR3 protein: CASIKGGGTEAFF; CDR3 DNA: TGTGCCAGTATTAAAGGGGGGGGTACTGAAGCTTTCTTT
V gene: TRBV19; D gene: -; J gene: TRBJ1-6; clone size: -; CDR3 protein: CASSIETDSPLHF; CDR3 DNA: TGTGCCAGTAGTATTGAAACAGATTCACCCCTCCACTTT